This T cell receptor (beta chain) comes out of a study of identical twins. The CDR3 runs 15 residues. Trimming took 8 bases from V and 5 from J, leaving 21 bases between them. The V gene's germline CDR1 is LNHDA and CDR2 SQIVND (reference sequence). Regarding the study as a whole: Among monozygotic twins, out-of-frame TCR alpha sharing exceeded what models predicted. Abundant beta clonotypes from cord blood bore fewer insertions; memory repertoires lacked this pattern. Invariant populations such as MAIT and iNKT cells could partly muddle zero-insertion analyses.

A note on this clonotype: Antigen unknown.

Carrying unique molecular identifiers, the cDNA also gained a universal primer site through template switching. TCRdb analysed the 5' RACE reads with MiXCR anew, one entry per CDR3 protein. The table records some 96,000 distinct CDR3 sequences, around 5.5% of them present only once. The chain has TRBV19 and TRBJ1-1, with D maybe TRBD1 (5 bases). Material: memory T cells sorted from blood. The TCR sequence derives from a woman in her fifties or sixties in good health. In nucleotides, the CDR3 is TGTGCCAGTTCAGGAGAGCGGCTTTGGGGGACTGAAGCTTTCTTT. It is translated as CASSGERLWGTEAFF. The full variable domain, with the rest looked up from reference TRBV19 and TRBJ1-1, is DGGITQSPKYLFRKEGQNVTLSCEQNLNHDAMYWYRQDPGQGLRLIYYSQIVNDFQKGDIAEGYSVSREKKESFPLTVTSAQKNPTAFYLCASSGERLWGTEAFFGQGTRLTVV.